These 26 T cell receptor beta chains share one sample of origin, sequenced in a study of PD-1 blockade in classical Hodgkin lymphoma. TCRdb keeps only in-frame clones here, not all; method: immunoSEQ multiplex PCR. The sample has approximately 100,000 clones; more than 85% are singletons. In every patient, relapse followed autologous stem cell transplantation, while exposure to brentuximab vedotin differed. The sample in question was peripheral blood mononuclear cells (PBMCs), obtained before the second cycle of nivolumab. These receptors were obtained from a human donor with classical Hodgkin lymphoma.

This chain joins TRBV7-2 and TRBJ2-5; 8 nucleotides line up with TRBD2. The CDR3 is 17 amino acids. With 3 bases clipped from V and 5 bases from J, the junction kept 14 bases outside the gene matches. The germline V gene encodes CDR1 SGHTA and CDR2 FQGNSA. The CDR3: CASSFPPSGTRVETQYF. CDR3 DNA sequence: TGTGCCAGCAGCTTCCCGCCCTCCGGGACTAGAGTTGAGACCCAGTACTTC.

This clone has just one count. The J gene is TRBJ2-2, the V gene TRBV5-1; a possible D gene is TRBD1 (7 bases). Germline-derived CDR1 and CDR2 are SGHRS and YFSETQ. The CDR3 totals 16 residues. With 3 bases removed from V and 3 bases from J, the gap between germline ends came to 15 bases. The CDR3, as DNA: TGCGCCAGCAGCTCCCAGGGGGGTTTCGACACCGGGGAGCTGTTTTTT. Protein product: CASSSQGGFDTGELFF. The full variable domain, its missing parts supplied by reference TRBV5-1 and TRBJ2-2, is KAGVTQTPRYLIKTRGQQVTLSCSPISGHRSVSWYQQTPGQGLQFLFEYFSETQRNKGNFPGRFSGRQFSNSRSEMNVSTLELGDSALYLCASSSQGGFDTGELFFGEGSRLTVL.

This rearrangement joins TRBV4-2 to TRBJ2-1, with D hard to call. The V end was cut by 0 bases, the J end by 5 bases, with 11 bases between. The CDR3 loop spans 15 amino acids. Germline V gene data show CDR1 as LGHNA and CDR2 as YNFKEQ. CDR3 coding DNA: TGTGCCAGCAGCCAAGACCCCGAGGCGCACAATGAGCAGTTCTTC. This encodes CASSQDPEAHNEQFF.

The chain carries TRBV7-2 and TRBJ2-3; no clear D. CDR1 is SGHTA, CDR2 FQGNSA, per germline. Trimming took 1 base from V and 4 from J, leaving 9 bases between them. This CDR3 region has 14 residues. CDR3 DNA sequence: TGTGCCAGCAGCTTAGAGCCCGGGTCAGATACGCAGTATTTT. The encoded protein is CASSLEPGSDTQYF.

This chain connects TRBV7-2 to TRBJ2-5; D not certain. The CDR3 runs 13 residues. V shed 3 bases and J shed 1 base, with 6 bases lying between them. Germline CDR1 reads SGHTA; CDR2 reads FQGNSA. In DNA form, the CDR3 reads TGTGCCAGCAGCTTTGGCATCCAAGAGACCCAGTACTTC. Amino acid sequence: CASSFGIQETQYF.

This chain joins TRBV4-2 and TRBJ1-2; D remains unclear. V was trimmed by 0 bases and J by 6 bases, leaving 17 bases between them. CDR3 size: 16 residues. Germline V gene lookup returns CDR1 LGHNA and CDR2 YNFKEQ. CDR3 protein: CASSQDFVGMGDGYTF. The DNA of the CDR3 is TGTGCCAGCAGCCAAGATTTTGTGGGGATGGGTGATGGCTACACCTTC.

The chain joins TRBV6-5 to TRBJ1-1; D not resolved. V was cut by 3 bases and J by 4 bases, with 12 bases left in between. The CDR3 has 14 residues. Germline assignment: CDR1 MNHEY and CDR2 SVGAGI. In DNA form, the CDR3 reads TGTGCCAGCAGTTATAGTGGGTGGGCCACTGAAGCTTTCTTT. Encoded protein: CASSYSGWATEAFF.

The V and J genes are TRBV30 and TRBJ2-1; D is perhaps TRBD2 (5 bases). Germline V gene lookup returns CDR1 GTSNPN and CDR2 SVGIG (reference sequence). The germline V and J ends were trimmed by 0 bases and 7 bases, with 7 bases remaining between them. The length of the CDR3 is 12 residues. CDR3 protein: CAWSVWENEQFF. The CDR3 DNA reads as TGTGCCTGGAGTGTCTGGGAGAATGAGCAGTTCTTC.

The rearrangement links TRBV7-9 to TRBJ2-7; D perhaps matches TRBD1 (5 bases). The V gene lost 5 bases and the J gene lost 3 bases, with 14 bases spanning the gap. This CDR3 comprises 14 residues. Germline CDR1 and CDR2: SEHNR and FQNEAQ (reference sequence). The CDR3 sequence: CASSGRQLRYEQYF. The CDR3 DNA follows: TGTGCCAGCAGCGGGCGACAGTTACGCTACGAGCAGTACTTC.

This clone was detected a few times. This chain links TRBV27 with TRBJ1-6; TRBD1 is a possible D gene (5 bases). V lost 3 bases and J lost 9, with 12 bases in between. The CDR3 has 14 amino acids. Germline lookup yields CDR1 MNHEY and CDR2 SMNVEV (reference sequence). The CDR3 DNA reads TGTGCCAGCAGTTTTCAGGGAGGCCCTTCACCCCTCCACTTT. Encoded protein: CASSFQGGPSPLHF.

CDR3 sequence reads: CASSLDSNQPQHF. In DNA form, the CDR3 reads TGTGCCAGCAGTTTAGACTCCAATCAGCCCCAGCATTTT. This sequence joins TRBV28 and TRBJ1-5; D is undetermined. This CDR3 comprises 13 residues. Trimming pared 2 bases from V and 3 bases from J, leaving 5 bases between. Germline V gives CDR1 MDHEN, CDR2 SYDVKM. The complete variable domain, with remaining parts taken from reference TRBV28 and TRBJ1-5, reads DVKVTQSSRYLVKRTGEKVFLECVQDMDHENMFWYRQDPGLGLRLIYFSYDVKMKEKGDIPEGYSVSREKKERFSLILESASTNQTSMYLCASSLDSNQPQHFGDGTRLSIL.

The rearrangement links TRBV11-2 to TRBJ1-1, with D possibly being TRBD1 (5 bases). The V gene lost 5 bases and the J gene lost 11 bases, with 18 bases spanning the gap. The CDR3 covers 13 residues. From germline, CDR1 is SGHAT and CDR2 FQNNGV. The CDR3 reads CASSQTEYSGAFF. The CDR3 nucleotides read TGTGCCAGCAGCCAGACAGAGTATAGTGGGGCTTTCTTT.

This chain connects TRBV18 to TRBJ2-7; D remains ambiguous. The CDR3 has 16 amino acids. Trimming stripped 1 base from V and 0 bases from J, with 13 bases between. In germline, CDR1 is KGHSH, CDR2 LQKENI. The CDR3 region has the DNA TGTGCCAGCTCACCACTAGTGCAAAGGAGCTCCTACGAGCAGTACTTC. Translated, it gives CASSPLVQRSSYEQYF.

The CDR3: CASSHRVNTGELFF. The CDR3 DNA is TGTGCCAGTAGTCACAGGGTGAACACCGGGGAGCTGTTTTTT. V gene TRBV19 combines with J gene TRBJ2-2; tentatively, D is TRBD1 (6 bases). The CDR3 is made up of 14 amino acids. Germline V lookup: CDR1 LNHDA, CDR2 SQIVND (reference sequence). Trimming left V 5 bases short and J 1 base short, with 8 bases between.

The chain links TRBV7-2 to TRBJ1-4; tentatively, D is TRBD1 (6 bases). Trimming removed 5 bases from V and 3 bases from J, with 10 bases in between. Germline V gene sequence: CDR1 SGHTA, CDR2 FQGNSA. The CDR3 is 14 residues long. Here the CDR3 reads CASSPEGANEKLFF. CDR3 DNA: TGTGCCAGCAGCCCCGAGGGGGCTAATGAAAAACTGTTTTTT.

The count of this clone is one. The J gene is TRBJ1-4, the V gene TRBV7-2; D might be TRBD1 (6 bases). V lost 4 bases and J 8 bases, leaving 17 bases between the germline ends. Germline V gene sequence: CDR1 SGHTA, CDR2 FQGNSA. The CDR3 contains 15 residues. CDR3 bases: TGTGCCAGCAGCTGGGTACAGGGTCTGGGGGAAAAACTGTTTTTT. Translated: CASSWVQGLGEKLFF.

This rearrangement joins TRBV4-2 to TRBJ1-2; a weak D match, TRBD1 (5 bases). CDR1 is LGHNA and CDR2 is YNFKEQ in the germline V gene. With 1 base removed from V and 0 bases from J, the gap between germline ends came to 15 bases. The CDR3 has 17 residues. The CDR3 DNA reads TGTGCCAGCAGCCAAGGTCCGACCGACAGCGCTAACTATGGCTACACCTTC. It specifies CASSQGPTDSANYGYTF.

The V call is TRBV15, the J call TRBJ1-5; D remains unclear. CDR3 length: 11 residues. V lost 8 bases, J lost 7 bases, and 9 bases lay in between. Germline CDR1 and CDR2: LNHNV and YYDKDF (reference sequence). In DNA, the CDR3 is TGTGCCACCGGAGGGTGGCAGCCCCAGCATTTT. It yields the protein CATGGWQPQHF.

J is TRBJ1-5 and V is TRBV6-1; D remains ambiguous. Germline values: CDR1 MNHNS, CDR2 SASEGT. The CDR3 sequence is 16 residues long. V dropped 4 bases and J dropped 7 bases, with 20 bases sitting between them. The CDR3 coding sequence is TGTGCCAGCAGTGCCCGATTATTGGCAGGCGGGCAGCCCCAGCATTTT. Translating gives CASSARLLAGGQPQHF.

The chain joins TRBV30 to TRBJ1-4; 9 bases line up with TRBD1. The V gene's germline CDR1 is GTSNPN and CDR2 SVGIG (reference sequence). Germline trimming cut 4 bases from V and 7 bases from J; bases unmatched to any gene: 7. The length of the CDR3 is 14 residues. Here the CDR3 DNA reads TGTGCCTGGACTTACGGGGACAGGGTTGAAAAACTGTTTTTT. Translating gives CAWTYGDRVEKLFF.

The rearrangement links TRBV16 to TRBJ2-1; TRBD1 matches 8 bases. Germline V gives CDR1 KGHSY, CDR2 FQNENV. This CDR3 spans 16 amino acids. J lost 0 bases, V lost 3 bases, and 4 bases had no gene match. CDR3 DNA: TGTGCCAGCAGCCAGTGGACAGGGAGCTCCTACAATGAGCAGTTCTTC. Its translation: CASSQWTGSSYNEQFF.

The rearrangement uses TRBV7-2 and TRBJ2-3; D unresolved. V lost 0 bases and J lost 5, with 6 bases in between. CDR3 length: 13 residues. Germline lookup yields CDR1 SGHTA and CDR2 FQGNSA. CDR3 loop: CASSLAGLDTQYF. The CDR3 coding sequence is TGTGCCAGCAGCTTAGCGGGCCTAGATACGCAGTATTTT.

The chain carries TRBV5-1 and TRBJ2-5; 10 bases map to TRBD2. V was clipped by 1 base and J by 7 bases; unmatched bases: 13. There are 17 residues in the CDR3. Germline V gene lookup returns CDR1 SGHRS and CDR2 YFSETQ. The CDR3: CASSLILAGEDKGTQYF. CDR3 bases: TGCGCCAGCAGCTTGATTCTAGCGGGGGAAGATAAGGGGACCCAGTACTTC.

The rearrangement links TRBV6-4 to TRBJ1-1; no definite D call. Between the trimmed V and J ends, which lost 6 bases and 3 bases, there was a span of 11 bases. This CDR3 has 13 residues. CDR1 is MRHNA and CDR2 is SNTAGT in the germline V gene. CDR3 loop: CASRHAGDTEAFF. CDR3 coding DNA: TGTGCCAGCAGGCACGCAGGAGACACTGAAGCTTTCTTT.

CDR3 loop: CASRSHPRPQHF. In nucleotides, the CDR3 is TGTGCCAGCAGATCACACCCCCGGCCCCAGCATTTT. The V gene is TRBV28, the J gene TRBJ1-5; D remains ambiguous. V was cut by 6 bases and J by 9 bases, with 12 bases left in between. Per germline, CDR1 MDHEN and CDR2 SYDVKM. The CDR3 runs to 12 residues.

The rearrangement links TRBV28 to TRBJ2-7, with 7 bases aligning to TRBD1. The V segment lost 1 base and the J segment 1 base; nucleotides outside the gene matches: 4. There are 15 residues in the CDR3. The germline V gene has CDR1 MDHEN and CDR2 SYDVKM. CDR3 nucleotides: TGTGCCAGCAGTTTATTTACAGGGGCATCCTACGAGCAGTACTTC. Translated, it gives CASSLFTGASYEQYF.